Below are 24 T cell receptor beta chains sequenced from a single sample in a study of memory CD8 T cells in hepatitis C reinfection. Specified time point: pre-reinfection, 55 to 20 weeks before reinfection detection. The sorted cells went straight to TCR sequencing with no prior in vitro expansion. The table came from immunoSEQ multiplex PCR; TCRdb's copy has only in-frame clones and leaves some out. The profile shows more than 45,000 clones, roughly nine tenths of them singletons. Sequences were obtained from naive CD8+ T cells sorted from blood. These receptors originate from a man aged 18 to 29 with hepatitis C virus infection.

The CDR3 here is CASTPPSGNTGELFF. The CDR3, as DNA: TGTGCCAGCACCCCCCCTAGCGGAAACACCGGGGAGCTGTTTTTT. The chain carries TRBV7-9 and TRBJ2-2; 7 bases align to TRBD2. Germline V gives CDR1 SEHNR, CDR2 FQNEAQ (reference sequence). This CDR3 contains 15 residues. Trimming took 7 bases from V and 2 from J; bases not matched to a gene: 7. Variable domain in full (rest from reference TRBV7-9 and TRBJ2-2): DTGVSQNPRHKITKRGQNVTFRCDPISEHNRLYWYRQTLGQGPEFLTYFQNEAQLEKSRLLSDRFSAERPKGSFSTLEIQRTEQGDSAMYLCASTPPSGNTGELFFGEGSRLTVL.

This chain joins TRBV19 and TRBJ2-2, with D perhaps TRBD2 (6 bases). V was shortened by 5 bases and J by 4 bases, with 8 bases between the two germline ends. The CDR3 contains 13 residues. CDR1 LNHDA and CDR2 SQIVND come from the germline V gene (reference sequence). CDR3 nucleotides: TGTGCCAGTAGTTTGGGGGGCACCGGGGAGCTGTTTTTT. Translation: CASSLGGTGELFF.

The gene calls are TRBV11-1 and TRBJ2-1, with 9 nucleotides matching TRBD2. The CDR3 is 17 amino acids. V lost 2 bases to trimming and J lost 8 bases; unmatched junction nucleotides: 13. Germline V gene lookup returns CDR1 SGHAT and CDR2 FQDESV (reference sequence). CDR3 sequence reads: CASSLLGAGGPAYEQFF. CDR3 DNA sequence: TGTGCCAGCAGCTTATTGGGGGCGGGAGGGCCAGCGTATGAGCAGTTCTTC.

The chain couples TRBV7-9 to TRBJ1-1; tentatively, D is TRBD1 (5 bases). V shed 4 bases and J shed 1 base, with 16 bases lying between them. The CDR3 has 16 residues. Germline CDR1 reads SEHNR; CDR2 reads FQNEAQ (reference sequence). CDR3 sequence reads: CASSYLQLDRNTEAFF. The CDR3 DNA reads as TGTGCCAGCAGCTATCTTCAATTAGACAGGAACACTGAAGCTTTCTTT. The entire variable domain, with the rest obtained from reference TRBV7-9 and TRBJ1-1, is as follows: DTGVSQNPRHKITKRGQNVTFRCDPISEHNRLYWYRQTLGQGPEFLTYFQNEAQLEKSRLLSDRFSAERPKGSFSTLEIQRTEQGDSAMYLCASSYLQLDRNTEAFFGQGTRLTVV.

The V and J genes are TRBV7-2 and TRBJ2-7; 7 positions match TRBD2. The CDR3 extends over 14 amino acids. Germline loops: CDR1 SGHTA, CDR2 FQGNSA. V gave up 2 bases and J gave up 4 bases; unmatched junction bases: 5. CDR3 DNA: TGTGCCAGCAGCTTATTTACGGGGGGATACGAGCAGTACGTC. Its translation: CASSLFTGGYEQYV.

A few counts support this clone. The rearrangement joins TRBV6-5 to TRBJ2-2; TRBD1 aligns across 10 bases. Germline lookup yields CDR1 MNHEY and CDR2 SVGAGI. V trimming: 8 bases; J trimming: 3 bases; junction bases outside the gene matches: 6. The CDR3 covers 15 residues. CDR3 nucleotides: TGTGCCAGCGCGCCGGGACAGGGGTACACCGGGGAGCTGTTTTTT. It encodes CASAPGQGYTGELFF.

The CDR3: CASSSHGRGTADNEQFF. In nucleotides, the CDR3 is TGTGCCAGCAGCTCACACGGGAGGGGAACTGCGGACAATGAGCAGTTCTTC. This chain uses TRBV11-3 with TRBJ2-1, with 8 bases that match TRBD2. This CDR3 comprises 17 residues. Germline CDR1 SGHNT, CDR2 YENEEA. J gave up 5 bases and V 4 bases, and 13 bases lay outside the gene matches.

The chain links TRBV18 to TRBJ2-7; D ambiguous. V was cut by 2 bases and J by 6 bases, with 20 bases left in between. The CDR3 consists of 16 residues. From germline, CDR1 is KGHSH and CDR2 LQKENI. The CDR3: CASSPGRSGLTREQYF. CDR3 nucleotide sequence: TGTGCCAGCTCACCAGGTCGAAGTGGTCTTACGCGCGAGCAGTACTTC.

The gene calls are TRBV7-2 and TRBJ2-4, with 7 bases lining up with TRBD1. Germline-derived CDR1 and CDR2 are SGHTA and FQGNSA. This CDR3 is built from 14 residues. V was pared by 8 bases and J by 1 base, with 5 bases of the junction left unmatched. As DNA, the CDR3 is TGTGCCAGCCTGGAACAGGGGGCCAAAAACATTCAGTACTTC. Translating it yields CASLEQGAKNIQYF.

V and J are TRBV6-4 and TRBJ1-1; possibly TRBD1 for D (5 bases). There are 13 residues in the CDR3. Between the trimmed V and J ends, which lost 4 bases and 3 bases, there was a span of 9 bases. Germline V gene sequence: CDR1 MRHNA, CDR2 SNTAGT. The CDR3 nucleotides are TGTGCCAGCAGTGCAGGGAGGGACACTGAAGCTTTCTTT. This translates into CASSAGRDTEAFF.

This chain uses TRBV5-6 with TRBJ2-1; 9 positions agree with TRBD2. The germline V gene encodes CDR1 SGHDT and CDR2 YYEEEE. Trimming took 3 bases from V and 9 from J; bases not matched to a gene: 7. The CDR3 runs to 14 residues. In nucleotides, the CDR3 is TGTGCCAGCAGCTATTACTCTAGCGGGGTTGAGCAGTTCTTC. Its translation is CASSYYSSGVEQFF.

The gene calls are TRBV19 and TRBJ2-1, with 8 bases that match TRBD2. Trimming took 1 base from V and 5 from J; bases not matched to a gene: 1. This CDR3 comprises 14 residues. Germline CDR1 reads LNHDA; CDR2 reads SQIVND (reference sequence). CDR3 nucleotide sequence: TGTGCCAGTAGTATAGCGGGAGGGGACAATGAGCAGTTCTTC. It specifies CASSIAGGDNEQFF.

The chain couples TRBV21-1 to TRBJ2-4; the D segment call TRBD2 is taken from the table without a DNA check. TRBV21-1 is annotated as a pseudogene. The CDR3 extends over 16 amino acids. In nucleotides, the CDR3 is TGTGCCAGCACTCTTGCCGGGGATCCGATCCCATACATTCAGTACTTC. It encodes CASTLAGDPIPYIQYF.

This sequence joins TRBV2 and TRBJ2-1; D is possibly TRBD2 (5 bases). Per germline, CDR1 SNHLY and CDR2 FYNNEI. Trimming removed 4 bases at V and 3 bases at J, with 19 bases between. The CDR3 has 17 residues. CDR3 sequence: CASSGRTSIKLYNEQFF. The CDR3 DNA reads TGTGCCAGCAGTGGAAGGACTTCCATCAAGCTCTACAATGAGCAGTTCTTC.

This clone occurred a few times. The chain uses TRBV2 and TRBJ1-4; 7 bases are a match to TRBD1. V shed 8 bases, J shed 5 bases, and the junction held 5 bases outside the gene matches. Germline CDR1 and CDR2: SNHLY and FYNNEI. The CDR3 consists of 13 residues. This chain's CDR3 is CASRRQGNEKLFF. Written as DNA, the CDR3 is TGTGCCAGCCGCCGACAGGGCAATGAAAAACTGTTTTTT.

The J gene is TRBJ2-5, the V gene TRBV2; tentative D call: TRBD2 (6 bases). This CDR3 contains 15 residues. Germline V gives CDR1 SNHLY, CDR2 FYNNEI. V lost 6 bases to trimming and J lost 5 bases, with 19 bases between them. This CDR3 is CASRPILGAGETQYF. CDR3 coding DNA: TGTGCCAGCAGGCCAATCCTCGGGGCGGGGGAGACCCAGTACTTC.

The rearrangement links TRBV2 to TRBJ2-7; D not resolved. The CDR3 runs 11 residues. Germline assignment: CDR1 SNHLY and CDR2 FYNNEI. V was shortened by 7 bases and J by 3 bases, with 7 bases between the two germline ends. The CDR3 sequence is CASTQFYEQYF. The CDR3 nucleotides read TGTGCCAGCACCCAGTTCTACGAGCAGTACTTC. Complete variable domain (other parts from reference TRBV2 and TRBJ2-7): EPEVTQTPSHQVTQMGQEVILRCVPISNHLYFYWYRQILGQKVEFLVSFYNNEISEKSEIFDDQFSVERPDGSNFTLKIRSTKLEDSAMYFCASTQFYEQYFGPGTRLTVT.

This rearrangement joins TRBV5-1 to TRBJ1-2; 7 nucleotides align to TRBD1. The length of the CDR3 is 16 residues. Germline CDR1 and CDR2: SGHRS and YFSETQ. V lost 0 bases and J lost 6; bases outside the gene matches: 11. CDR3 DNA: TGCGCCAGCAGCTTGGAAGCAGACAGGGTATACGATGGCTACACCTTC. Translated, it gives CASSLEADRVYDGYTF.

This clone was recorded only once. The gene calls are TRBV19 and TRBJ1-1; 7 bases fit TRBD1. Germline CDR1 LNHDA, CDR2 SQIVND (reference sequence). The CDR3 loop spans 14 amino acids. The V gene end was trimmed by 5 bases and the J gene end by 3 bases; junction bases not matched to a gene: 6. The chain's CDR3 is CASSLTGTDTEAFF. DNA for the CDR3: TGTGCCAGTAGTTTGACAGGGACCGACACTGAAGCTTTCTTT.

This chain's CDR3 is CASSPGLSYNEQFF. CDR3 DNA sequence: TGTGCCAGCAGCCCAGGACTCTCCTACAATGAGCAGTTCTTC. V usage is TRBV9 and J usage is TRBJ2-1, with D possibly TRBD2 on 5 matching bases. CDR1 is SGDLS and CDR2 is YYNGEE in the germline V gene. Trimming removed 4 bases at V and 0 bases at J, with 8 bases between. The CDR3 has 14 amino acids.

In the case of this clone: The germline gene is not matched at one end of the junction; a read error may be the cause. The rearrangement links TRBV7-9 to TRBJ2-5; maybe TRBD2 (6 bases). The last part of the DNA fits TRBJ2-7 better; the J call may be wrong. Germline V gene sequence: CDR1 SEHNR, CDR2 FQNEAQ (reference sequence). The CDR3 length is 16 residues. As DNA, the CDR3 is TGTGCCAGCAGCGTAGCCCTTGGGCGGGAACTGTACGAGCAGTACTTC. Translated, it gives CASSVALGRELYEQYF.

V usage is TRBV6-5 and J usage is TRBJ2-5; tentative D call: TRBD2 (5 bases). The CDR3 is 14 amino acids. Trimming cost V 4 bases and J 3 bases, with 12 bases left between them. Germline CDR1 is MNHEY and CDR2 is SVGAGI. The CDR3 DNA follows: TGTGCCAGCAGTTCCTTGAAGGGAGAAGAGACCCAGTACTTC. It specifies CASSSLKGEETQYF.

This clone has a handful of counts. This rearrangement joins TRBV4-3 to TRBJ1-6, with D uncertain. Trimming took off 0 bases at V and 0 bases at J, with 9 bases between the two ends. Germline CDR1 reads LGHNA; CDR2 reads YSLEER. This CDR3 has 17 residues. CDR3 nucleotide sequence: TGCGCCAGCAGCCAAGATTGGTTGAGCTCCTATAATTCACCCCTCCACTTT. It codes for CASSQDWLSSYNSPLHF.

A few counts support this clone. The chain uses TRBV4-1 and TRBJ1-1; D remains ambiguous. The germline V gene has CDR1 MGHRA and CDR2 YSYEKL. The V end was cut by 2 bases, the J end by 7 bases, with 17 bases between. This CDR3 is built from 15 residues. Here the CDR3 DNA reads TGCGCCAGCAGCCAAACCTACTCGGTCGGGGTTGAAGCTTTCTTT. Translation gives CASSQTYSVGVEAFF.